One and the same sample provided the 17 T cell receptor beta chains below, sequenced in a study of blood T cell repertoires in COVID-19. Some clones are missing from TCRdb's copy, which holds only in-frame ones; the method was immunoSEQ multiplex PCR. The table records about 280,000 clones, approximately 88% of them present only once. The source material was PBMCs or T cells enriched from blood (not recorded which). Receptor source: a woman aged 40-49 years who had recovered from COVID-19.

This clone was observed a handful of times. The chain combines TRBV11-2 with TRBJ2-1; D is unresolved. The V gene's germline CDR1 is SGHAT and CDR2 FQNNGV. The CDR3 spans 13 residues. With 3 bases removed from V and 12 bases from J, the gap between germline ends came to 15 bases. CDR3 amino acids: CASSLTETLGQFF. CDR3 nucleotides: TGTGCCAGCAGCTTGACGGAGACCCTCGGGCAGTTCTTC.

The chain is built from TRBV18 and TRBJ2-5, with D tentatively TRBD2 (5 bases). The CDR3 has 14 amino acids. Germline assignment: CDR1 KGHSH and CDR2 LQKENI. Trimming left V 5 bases short and J 4 bases short, with 14 bases between. In DNA, the CDR3 is TGTGCCAGCTCAAGCGGTAACCGGGGAGAGACCCAGTACTTC. This gives the protein CASSSGNRGETQYF.

V and J are TRBV30 and TRBJ1-6, with D possibly being TRBD1 (5 bases). The CDR3 extends over 14 amino acids. From germline, CDR1 is GTSNPN and CDR2 SVGIG (reference sequence). V was clipped by 6 bases and J by 7 bases, with 16 bases between them. CDR3 in amino acids: CACQGARVNSPLHF. CDR3 bases: TGTGCCTGTCAAGGGGCCAGGGTGAATTCACCCCTCCACTTT. The entire variable domain, with the rest obtained from reference TRBV30 and TRBJ1-6, is as follows: SQTIHQWPATLVQPVGSPLSLECTVEGTSNPNLYWYRQAAGRGLQLLFYSVGIGQISSEVPQNLSASRPQDRQFILSSKKLLLSDSGFYLCACQGARVNSPLHFGNGTRLTVT.

The chain uses TRBV28 and TRBJ2-1, with 12 nucleotides matching TRBD2. The J segment lost 10 bases and the V segment lost 6 bases, leaving 13 bases of the junction unmatched. The CDR3 has 16 residues. Germline assignment: CDR1 MDHEN and CDR2 SYDVKM. The CDR3 DNA sequence: TGTGCCAGCAGCTGGGGACTAGCGGGCCCGGACGGGGAGCAGTTCTTC. Translating it yields CASSWGLAGPDGEQFF.

The chain is built from TRBV5-8 and TRBJ2-5; 11 bases fit TRBD2. V was pared by 0 bases and J by 5 bases, with 9 bases of the junction left unmatched. This CDR3 is 17 amino acids long. Germline V lookup: CDR1 SGHTS, CDR2 YDEGEE. This CDR3 reads CASSLAASGRSRETQYF. As DNA, the CDR3 is TGTGCCAGCAGCTTGGCGGCTAGCGGGAGGTCTCGGGAGACCCAGTACTTC. Supplemented by reference TRBV5-8 and TRBJ2-5, the full variable domain reads EAGVTQSPTHLIKTRGQQATLRCSPISGHTSVYWYQQALGLGLQFLLWYDEGEERNRGNFPPRFSGRQFPNYSSELNVNALELEDSALYLCASSLAASGRSRETQYFGPGTRLLVL.

This sequence joins TRBV27 and TRBJ1-6; 8 positions match TRBD1. Germline lookup yields CDR1 MNHEY and CDR2 SMNVEV (reference sequence). J gave up 7 bases and V 0 bases, and 5 bases lay outside the gene matches. CDR3 length equals 16 residues. The CDR3 spells CASSLSQGAYNSPLHF. CDR3 nucleotide sequence: TGTGCCAGCAGTTTATCCCAGGGGGCGTACAATTCACCCCTCCACTTT.

This sequence joins TRBV21-1 and TRBJ2-1; the table's D gene call, TRBD1, was not cross checked with the DNA. TRBV21-1 is a pseudogene locus. The CDR3 has 14 residues. In DNA form, the CDR3 reads TGTGCCAGCAGCAAAGCGCTCCAGGGCAATGAGCAGTTCTTC. Translating gives CASSKALQGNEQFF.

This clone was recorded only once. This chain connects TRBV29-1 to TRBJ2-7; TRBD2 aligns across 11 bases. The CDR3 covers 15 residues. The germline V gene has CDR1 SQVTM and CDR2 ANQGSEA. Unmatched junction bases numbered 3, after V lost 0 bases and J lost 2 bases. The CDR3 coding sequence is TGCAGCGTTGAAGAAGGGACTAGCGGAACCTACGAGCAGTACTTC. Protein product: CSVEEGTSGTYEQYF.

The rearrangement links TRBV18 to TRBJ1-2; D perhaps matches TRBD1 (6 bases). V was pared by 5 bases and J by 4 bases, with 20 bases between. Germline V gives CDR1 KGHSH, CDR2 LQKENI. The CDR3 is 16 residues long. The DNA for the CDR3 is TGTGCCAGCTCAGAATCTCGGGGGGCAAAATCCTATGGCTACACCTTC. Its translation is CASSESRGAKSYGYTF.

The rearrangement links TRBV19 to TRBJ1-5, with D perhaps TRBD1 (6 bases). Germline values: CDR1 LNHDA, CDR2 SQIVND (reference sequence). CDR3 length equals 14 residues. V dropped 6 bases and J dropped 4 bases, with 13 bases sitting between them. The CDR3 DNA sequence: TGTGCCAGTAGCCCGGACAGCCGTAATCAGCCCCAGCATTTT. As protein: CASSPDSRNQPQHF.

As DNA, the CDR3 is TGTGCCAGCCGCTCCGGGGGGACTTCTGGGGACACTGAAGCTTTCTTT. Translation: CASRSGGTSGDTEAFF. The chain has TRBV4-2 and TRBJ1-1; tentatively, D is TRBD1 (5 bases). The CDR3 runs 16 residues. Germline V gene data show CDR1 as LGHNA and CDR2 as YNFKEQ. The V end lost 8 bases, the J end lost 3 bases, and 22 bases lay between the germline ends.

This clone was counted a single time. This chain joins TRBV29-1 and TRBJ1-5; no firm D call. Trimming removed 5 bases from V and 3 bases from J, with 14 bases in between. This CDR3 is built from 14 residues. The germline CDR1 and CDR2 sequences are SQVTM and ANQGSEA. DNA of the CDR3: TGCAGCGTTAGGGCTTCGGGGTTCAATCAGCCCCAGCATTTT. As protein: CSVRASGFNQPQHF.

DNA for the CDR3: TGTGCCAGCAGCCCAGGGACAGGGTGGTATGGCTACACCTTC. It encodes CASSPGTGWYGYTF. The chain links TRBV27 to TRBJ1-2, with 9 positions matching TRBD1. The germline V gene has CDR1 MNHEY and CDR2 SMNVEV (reference sequence). V gave up 6 bases and J gave up 5 bases; unmatched junction bases: 7. This CDR3 comprises 14 residues.

The chain has TRBV4-1 and TRBJ1-3; 7 nucleotides line up with TRBD1. Trimming took 6 bases from V and 3 from J; bases not matched to a gene: 8. From germline, CDR1 is MGHRA and CDR2 YSYEKL. CDR3 length: 15 amino acids. The CDR3 nucleotides are TGCGCCAGCAGGCCGGACAGGTTCAGTGGAAACACCATATATTTT. Translating gives CASRPDRFSGNTIYF.

The rearrangement links TRBV9 to TRBJ2-2, with a tentative D call TRBD2 (6 bases). The CDR3 length is 16 residues. Trimming pared 0 bases from V and 5 bases from J, leaving 14 bases between. Germline CDR1 SGDLS, CDR2 YYNGEE. The DNA for the CDR3 is TGTGCCAGCAGCGTAGGCCGACTAGTCGGTACCGGGGAGCTGTTTTTT. This encodes CASSVGRLVGTGELFF. The full variable domain, completed using reference TRBV9 and TRBJ2-2, is DSGVTQTPKHLITATGQRVTLRCSPRSGDLSVYWYQQSLDQGLQFLIQYYNGEERAKGNILERFSAQQFPDLHSELNLSSLELGDSALYFCASSVGRLVGTGELFFGEGSRLTVL.

This clone was seen a handful of times. The chain combines TRBV19 with TRBJ2-5; TRBD1 might be the D (6 bases). The CDR3 spans 12 residues. V dropped 9 bases and J dropped 5 bases, with 13 bases sitting between them. Germline V gives CDR1 LNHDA, CDR2 SQIVND (reference sequence). In nucleotides, the CDR3 is TGTGCCAGCCAACAGGGAAGGGAGACCCAGTACTTC. Its protein product is CASQQGRETQYF.

The V gene is TRBV19, the J gene TRBJ1-6, with D perhaps TRBD1 (6 bases). The germline V and J ends were trimmed by 10 bases and 4 bases, with 8 bases remaining between them. This CDR3 spans 12 amino acids. Germline V gives CDR1 LNHDA, CDR2 SQIVND (reference sequence). For the CDR3, the DNA is TGTGCCACAGGGGATTATAATTCACCCCTCCACTTT. Translating it yields CATGDYNSPLHF.